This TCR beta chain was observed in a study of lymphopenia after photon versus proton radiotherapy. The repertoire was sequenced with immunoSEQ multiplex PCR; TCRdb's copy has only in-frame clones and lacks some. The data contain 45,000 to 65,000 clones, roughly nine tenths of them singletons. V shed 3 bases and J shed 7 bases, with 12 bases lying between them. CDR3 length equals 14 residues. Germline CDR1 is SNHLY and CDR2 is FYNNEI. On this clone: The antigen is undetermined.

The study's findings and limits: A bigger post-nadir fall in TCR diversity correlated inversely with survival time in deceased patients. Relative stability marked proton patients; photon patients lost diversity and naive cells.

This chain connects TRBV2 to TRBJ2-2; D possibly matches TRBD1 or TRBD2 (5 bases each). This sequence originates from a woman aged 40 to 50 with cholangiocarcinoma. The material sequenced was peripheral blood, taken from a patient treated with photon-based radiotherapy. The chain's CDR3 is CASSEWGPDGELFF. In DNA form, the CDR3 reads TGTGCCAGCAGTGAGTGGGGACCGGACGGGGAGCTGTTTTTT.